This entry concerns a single T cell receptor beta chain. Germline CDR1 SGDLS, CDR2 YYNGEE. The J segment lost 9 bases and the V segment lost 0 bases, leaving 5 bases of the junction unmatched. This CDR3 contains 16 residues. TCRdb's copy holds only in-frame clones and misses some; the assay was immunoSEQ multiplex PCR. Here the sample spans 300,000 to 400,000 clones, 65% to 85% being singletons. This sample was included in a study of blood T cell repertoires in COVID-19. Turning to the study itself: T cells, B-cell-depleted T cells, or PBMCs provided the cDNA or gDNA that served as material.

The origin of this receptor is a man aged 30-40 years with active or convalescent COVID-19. What was sequenced was peripheral blood. The chain recombines TRBV9 with TRBJ2-1, with 14 bases that match TRBD2. This chain's CDR3 is CASSVGRGLAGGEQFF. The CDR3, as DNA: TGTGCCAGCAGCGTAGGGCGCGGACTAGCGGGAGGTGAGCAGTTCTTC.